These 18 T cell receptor beta chains originate from one sample sequenced in a study of response to subunit inactivated influenza vaccine. TCRdb re-called the RT-PCR reads with MiXCR, one entry per CDR3 protein. This table has approximately 530,000 distinct CDR3 sequences, roughly 8.2% appearing once. This sample comprised PBMCs from blood, obtained about 23 months after vaccination. The receptors shown here come from a man aged 45 to 70 who received an inactivated influenza vaccine.

This chain joins TRBV4-3 and TRBJ2-1, with unresolved D. Deletions cut 0 bases from V and 10 bases from J, with 16 bases between. The CDR3 consists of 15 residues. Germline V gene sequence: CDR1 LGHNA, CDR2 YSLEER. CDR3 residues: CASSQDFGAIGEQFF. The CDR3 coding sequence is TGCGCCAGCAGCCAAGATTTCGGCGCGATCGGGGAGCAGTTCTTC.

The chain joins TRBV9 to TRBJ2-2; 7 bases align to TRBD1. Germline V gene lookup returns CDR1 SGDLS and CDR2 YYNGEE. V gave up 8 bases and J gave up 4 bases; unmatched junction bases: 8. CDR3 length equals 14 residues. CDR3 nucleotides: TGTGCCAGTCACAGGGGAGAATTCACCGGGGAGCTGTTTTTT. Protein product: CASHRGEFTGELFF.

This clonotype was found a few times. The rearrangement joins TRBV30 to TRBJ2-1; 12 nucleotides align to TRBD2. The CDR3 sequence is 14 residues long. Germline assignment: CDR1 GTSNPN and CDR2 SVGIG (reference sequence). Trimming cost V 4 bases and J 4 bases; bases outside gene matches: 2. As DNA, the CDR3 is TGTGCCTGGACTAGCGGGGGGGTTTACAATGAGCAGTTCTTC. Protein product: CAWTSGGVYNEQFF.

The gene calls are TRBV24-1 and TRBJ2-1; the match to TRBD2 covers 10 bases. This CDR3 spans 20 amino acids. Germline assignment: CDR1 KGHDR and CDR2 SFDVKD. Losses at the gene ends were 2 bases for V and 0 bases for J; bases not matched to a gene: 12. The CDR3 reads CATSDSPGLALSSSYNEQFF. DNA for the CDR3: TGTGCCACCAGTGATTCCCCGGGACTAGCGCTTTCTAGCTCCTACAATGAGCAGTTCTTC.

This clonotype was detected many times. CDR3: CATSGSNTDTQYF. The CDR3 DNA follows: TGTGCCACCAGTGGGTCTAACACAGATACGCAGTATTTT. This chain joins TRBV24-1 and TRBJ2-3; the D is unclear. V lost 5 bases and J lost 2, with 7 bases in between. CDR1 and CDR2 (germline): KGHDR, SFDVKD. This CDR3 has 13 residues.

The rearrangement joins TRBV12-3 or TRBV12-4 to TRBJ2-1; the D is unclear. The CDR3 contains 13 residues. Trimming took off 3 bases at V and 2 bases at J, with 5 bases between the two ends. CDR3 bases: TGTGCCAGCAGTTTCCCCCCCTACAATGAGCAGTTCTTC. Translated: CASSFPPYNEQFF.

A few counts support this clonotype. The V call is TRBV6-2 or TRBV6-3, the J call TRBJ2-7; D is possibly TRBD1 (5 bases). The germline V gene has CDR1 MNHEY and CDR2 SVGEGT. The CDR3 length is 15 residues. The V end lost 7 bases, the J end lost 0 bases, and 16 bases lay between the germline ends. This chain's CDR3 is CASTPGQALSYEQYF. Here the CDR3 DNA reads TGTGCCAGCACCCCAGGGCAGGCCCTCTCCTACGAGCAGTACTTC.

V usage is TRBV7-9 and J usage is TRBJ2-2, with 11 positions matching TRBD2. The V segment lost 11 bases and the J segment 6 bases; nucleotides outside the gene matches: 14. The length of the CDR3 is 16 residues. CDR1 and CDR2 from the germline V gene are SEHNR and FQNEAQ (reference sequence). CDR3 sequence reads: CALPSGPSGRPGELFF. Written as DNA, the CDR3 is TGTGCCCTCCCTAGCGGGCCTAGCGGGAGGCCCGGGGAGCTGTTTTTT.

The genes are TRBV20-1 and TRBJ2-7; 9 bases fit TRBD1. V shed 1 base, J shed 5 bases, and the junction held 6 bases outside the gene matches. The length of the CDR3 is 14 residues. Germline V CDR1 and CDR2: DFQATT, SNEGSKA (reference sequence). The DNA for the CDR3 is TGCAGTGCTAGAGCCGACAGGGGGATCAACGAGCAGTACTTC. It encodes CSARADRGINEQYF.

This clonotype has at least ten counts. CDR3 protein: CASKAVYEQYF. The CDR3 DNA follows: TGTGCCAGCAAGGCAGTCTACGAGCAGTACTTC. The V call is TRBV2, the J call TRBJ2-7, with D hard to call. Trimming removed 7 bases at V and 3 bases at J, with 7 bases between. CDR3 length: 11 amino acids. Germline CDR1 is SNHLY and CDR2 is FYNNEI. Looking up the rest from reference TRBV2 and TRBJ2-7 gives the full variable domain: EPEVTQTPSHQVTQMGQEVILRCVPISNHLYFYWYRQILGQKVEFLVSFYNNEISEKSEIFDDQFSVERPDGSNFTLKIRSTKLEDSAMYFCASKAVYEQYFGPGTRLTVT.

This clonotype was recorded many times. J is TRBJ1-5 and V is TRBV20-1; tentative D call: TRBD1 (5 bases). The germline V gene has CDR1 DFQATT and CDR2 SNEGSKA (reference sequence). This CDR3 has 14 amino acids. Between the trimmed V and J ends, which lost 3 bases and 5 bases, there was a span of 14 bases. CDR3 protein: CSARQSGQYQPQHF. CDR3 bases: TGCAGTGCTAGGCAATCAGGACAATATCAGCCCCAGCATTTT.

The V and J genes are TRBV20-1 and TRBJ2-3; TRBD2 matches at 8 bases. The germline gives CDR1 DFQATT, CDR2 SNEGSKA (reference sequence). Trimming took 1 base from V and 6 from J; bases not matched to a gene: 3. The CDR3 consists of 13 residues. CDR3 residues: CSARAGGLDTQYF. In DNA, the CDR3 is TGCAGTGCTAGAGCGGGAGGGCTCGATACGCAGTATTTT.

The chain combines TRBV6-4 with TRBJ2-2; no definite D call. Germline V gene sequence: CDR1 MRHNA, CDR2 SNTAGT. V was cut by 6 bases and J by 5 bases, with 10 bases left in between. This CDR3 spans 13 amino acids. The CDR3 nucleotides are TGTGCCAGCAGAAGGGAATCGACCGGGGAGCTGTTTTTT. This codes for CASRRESTGELFF.

V and J are TRBV11-2 and TRBJ2-1; no reliable D call. Germline values: CDR1 SGHAT, CDR2 FQNNGV. CDR3 length equals 13 residues. V lost 1 base and J lost 5, with 6 bases in between. Here the CDR3 DNA reads TGTGCCAGCAGCTTAGCCCCCCACAATGAGCAGTTCTTC. It encodes CASSLAPHNEQFF.

The V and J genes are TRBV7-8 and TRBJ2-7; the match to TRBD1 covers 9 bases. CDR1 and CDR2 from the germline V gene are SGHVS and FQNEAQ. V was pared by 5 bases and J by 3 bases, with 5 bases of the junction left unmatched. CDR3 length: 14 amino acids. The CDR3 coding sequence is TGTGCCAGCAGCGCACGGGACAGGGACTACGAGCAGTACTTC. Its translation: CASSARDRDYEQYF.

At least ten counts were recorded for this clonotype. DNA of the CDR3: TGCGCCAGCAGCCAAGATCCGCAGACACGGGAGCAGTACTTC. This encodes CASSQDPQTREQYF. The chain uses TRBV4-3 and TRBJ2-7; the D is unclear. The CDR3 loop spans 14 amino acids. Trimming took 0 bases from V and 7 from J, leaving 13 bases between them. CDR1 and CDR2 (germline): LGHNA, YSLEER.

The table lists this clonotype with many counts. CDR3 loop: CASSPSGNTGELFF. The CDR3 region has the DNA TGCGCCAGCAGTCCGAGCGGAAACACCGGGGAGCTGTTTTTT. V is TRBV5-1 and J is TRBJ2-2; D is possibly TRBD2 (5 bases). CDR3 length: 14 amino acids. The germline V gene has CDR1 SGHRS and CDR2 YFSETQ. V lost 5 bases, J lost 2 bases, and 10 bases lay in between. The full variable domain, with the rest looked up from reference TRBV5-1 and TRBJ2-2, is KAGVTQTPRYLIKTRGQQVTLSCSPISGHRSVSWYQQTPGQGLQFLFEYFSETQRNKGNFPGRFSGRQFSNSRSEMNVSTLELGDSALYLCASSPSGNTGELFFGEGSRLTVL.

This clonotype appeared many times. The chain couples TRBV20-1 to TRBJ2-7; 8 bases match TRBD2. The length of the CDR3 is 14 residues. V was pared by 3 bases and J by 0 bases, with 4 bases of the junction left unmatched. CDR1 and CDR2 (germline): DFQATT, SNEGSKA (reference sequence). The DNA of the CDR3 is TGCAGTGCTAGGGGACTAGAATTCTCCTACGAGCAGTACTTC. Amino acids: CSARGLEFSYEQYF.